Shown below are 14 T cell receptor beta chains from a single sample sequenced in a study of T cells in narcolepsy (dated by TCRdb to between 2017 and 2018). Library preparation employed the immunoSEQ multiplex PCR assay. The immuneACCESS repertoire file appears here via TCRdb, limited to in-frame rearrangements. These files lack a portion of the clones; in checked studies, under half of the deficit traces to unresolved V genes, and the cause of the others is not known. A total of about 21,000 clones appear in this sample, around 92% of them only once. The top ten clones comprise more than 0.9% of the sample. The sequenced material came from CD45RA- memory CD4+ T cells from PBMCs. Read against the paper, the sample's cell subset or site label means: memory T cells sorted ex vivo from peripheral blood. All receptors derive from a human donor with narcolepsy.

This chain links TRBV7-2 with TRBJ2-3, with TRBD1 as a possible D gene (6 bases). V lost 3 bases and J lost 5, with 15 bases in between. Looked up from germline, CDR1 is SGHTA and CDR2 is FQGNSA. The CDR3 is 15 amino acids. CDR3 DNA: TGTGCCAGCAGCTTCAGACCCACAGGGAAAGATACGCAGTATTTT. Residues: CASSFRPTGKDTQYF.

This chain uses TRBV2 with TRBJ1-2; D gene uncertain. The CDR3 is 13 residues long. The ends were cut back, 10 bases at V and 2 bases at J, with 14 bases in the middle. Germline-derived CDR1 and CDR2 are SNHLY and FYNNEI. The CDR3 DNA sequence: TGTGCCACTAAGGCGGGAAGAAACTATGGCTACACCTTC. Amino acid sequence: CATKAGRNYGYTF.

The chain uses TRBV5-4 and TRBJ2-5; 14 nucleotides align to TRBD2. Germline trimming cut 4 bases from V and 5 bases from J; bases unmatched to any gene: 4. Germline CDR1 and CDR2: SGHNT and YYREEE (reference sequence). This CDR3 comprises 15 residues. In nucleotides, the CDR3 is TGTGCCAGCAGCAGGAGACTAGCGGGAGGGGAGACCCAGTACTTC. Its protein product is CASSRRLAGGETQYF.

The gene calls are TRBV15 and TRBJ2-6; tentatively, D is TRBD2 (5 bases). The CDR3 contains 16 residues. Germline V gene sequence: CDR1 LNHNV, CDR2 YYDKDF (reference sequence). Trimming removed 4 bases from V and 5 bases from J, with 15 bases in between. As DNA, the CDR3 is TGTGCCACCAGCATCGAGGGCTCCGGTAGGGCCAACGTCCTGACTTTC. Amino acids: CATSIEGSGRANVLTF.

The V and J genes are TRBV4-1 and TRBJ1-2; TRBD1 aligns across 9 bases. This CDR3 has 15 amino acids. The germline V gene encodes CDR1 MGHRA and CDR2 YSYEKL. V dropped 0 bases and J dropped 6; count of bases not matched to a gene: 5. CDR3: CASSQDLTGGDGYTF. The CDR3 nucleotides read TGCGCCAGCAGCCAAGATTTAACAGGGGGCGATGGCTACACCTTC.

The rearrangement uses TRBV19 and TRBJ2-1; D is ambiguous. The CDR3 is 13 residues long. With 8 bases removed from V and 2 bases from J, the gap between germline ends came to 10 bases. Per the germline V gene, CDR1 is LNHDA and CDR2 is SQIVND (reference sequence). The CDR3 spells CASGLGTYNEQFF. As DNA, the CDR3 is TGTGCCAGTGGCCTAGGAACCTACAATGAGCAGTTCTTC.

The chain employs TRBV5-5 and TRBJ2-2, with D perhaps TRBD2 (5 bases). Germline CDR1 reads SGHKS; CDR2 reads YYEKEE (reference sequence). There are 16 residues in the CDR3. V was trimmed by 0 bases and J by 5 bases, leaving 14 bases between them. The chain's CDR3 is CASSLVGFRGTGELFF. CDR3 coding DNA: TGTGCCAGCAGCTTGGTCGGATTCCGGGGAACCGGGGAGCTGTTTTTT.

The chain has TRBV5-1 and TRBJ2-7, with 8 bases lining up with TRBD1. CDR1 SGHRS and CDR2 YFSETQ come from the germline V gene. The CDR3 consists of 14 residues. V lost 1 base to trimming and J lost 4 bases; unmatched junction nucleotides: 4. The CDR3: CASSLIGQGYEQYF. The CDR3 DNA reads as TGCGCCAGCAGCTTGATTGGACAGGGATACGAGCAGTACTTC.

The genes are TRBV5-5 and TRBJ2-1; D is unresolved. V dropped 3 bases and J dropped 5 bases, with 15 bases sitting between them. The V gene's germline CDR1 is SGHKS and CDR2 YYEKEE (reference sequence). This CDR3 has 15 residues. The CDR3 coding sequence is TGTGCCAGCAGCTCCCTTTCTTTCAAGGACAATGAGCAGTTCTTC. Residues: CASSSLSFKDNEQFF.

The V gene is TRBV28, the J gene TRBJ2-7, with D unresolved. The CDR3 totals 12 residues. The V end lost 4 bases, the J end lost 3 bases, and 7 bases lay between the germline ends. Germline values: CDR1 MDHEN, CDR2 SYDVKM. The chain's CDR3 is CASSSRHYEQYF. CDR3 DNA sequence: TGTGCCAGCAGTTCCCGACACTACGAGCAGTACTTC.

The rearrangement uses TRBV5-1 and TRBJ2-7, with D perhaps given as TRBD1 or TRBD2 (5 bases each). V gave up 5 bases and J gave up 7 bases, with 19 bases separating them. The CDR3 covers 14 residues. CDR1 is SGHRS, CDR2 YFSETQ, per germline. The CDR3 spells CASRYGRGWGEQYF. The CDR3 DNA sequence: TGCGCCAGCAGATACGGGCGCGGGTGGGGGGAGCAGTACTTC. The entire variable domain, with the rest obtained from reference TRBV5-1 and TRBJ2-7, is as follows: KAGVTQTPRYLIKTRGQQVTLSCSPISGHRSVSWYQQTPGQGLQFLFEYFSETQRNKGNFPGRFSGRQFSNSRSEMNVSTLELGDSALYLCASRYGRGWGEQYFGPGTRLTVT.

The V call is TRBV6-5, the J call TRBJ1-1; the match to TRBD1 covers 12 bases. The CDR3 is made up of 15 amino acids. Germline-derived CDR1 and CDR2 are MNHEY and SVGAGI. Germline trimming cut 6 bases from V and 1 base from J; bases unmatched to any gene: 3. CDR3 in amino acids: CASRGQGAWNTEAFF. The DNA for the CDR3 is TGTGCCAGCAGGGGACAGGGGGCCTGGAACACTGAAGCTTTCTTT.

The J gene is TRBJ1-3, the V gene TRBV7-2; D is perhaps TRBD1 (5 bases). The CDR3 extends over 16 amino acids. Germline assignment: CDR1 SGHTA and CDR2 FQGNSA. With 3 bases removed from V and 0 bases from J, the gap between germline ends came to 12 bases. CDR3 region: CASSFSRQFSGNTIYF. For the CDR3, the DNA is TGTGCCAGCAGCTTTAGTCGACAGTTCTCTGGAAACACCATATATTTT.

The chain recombines TRBV5-4 with TRBJ2-7, with 13 bases aligning to TRBD2. V trimming: 4 bases; J trimming: 6 bases; junction bases outside the gene matches: 7. The CDR3 has 15 amino acids. Germline V gives CDR1 SGHNT, CDR2 YYREEE (reference sequence). Written as DNA, the CDR3 is TGTGCCAGCAGCCGTGGGACTAGCGGGATCCCCGAGCAGTACTTC. Protein: CASSRGTSGIPEQYF.